The T cell receptor (beta chain) under discussion was sequenced for a study of cytotoxic CD8 clonotypes in ibrutinib-treated CLL. Study-level information: Following a median approximately 12 months of treatment, with a range of 6 to 36, response samples were taken. Whole-study findings and limits: At ibrutinib response, clonality increased, and at progression it declined back toward baseline.

Profiling relied on immunoSEQ multiplex PCR, and the TCRdb table lists in-frame clones only, not all of them. The table has about 300,000 clones, 70% to 80% seen once. Germline V gene data show CDR1 as MNHEY and CDR2 as SMNVEV (reference sequence). The CDR3 length is 13 residues. Trimming removed 5 bases at V and 1 base at J, with 7 bases between. Notes on this clone: Its specificity is not known. Other DNA sequences in this specimen translate into the identical CDR3.

The origin of this receptor is a human donor with chronic lymphocytic leukemia. This specimen consisted of PBMCs, obtained at disease progression, from a patient treated with ibrutinib. The chain uses TRBV27 and TRBJ2-3; a possible D gene is TRBD2 (5 bases). The CDR3 here is CASSLGGTDTQYF. In DNA form, the CDR3 reads TGTGCCAGCAGTCTGGGAGGCACAGATACGCAGTATTTT.